Shown below are 2 T cell receptor beta chains from a single sample sequenced in a study of T cell repertoires in cytomegalovirus infection. TCRdb reprocessed the reads via MiXCR and lists one record per CDR3 protein. The sample lists 80,000 to 130,000 distinct CDR3 sequences; 23% were seen once. Material for sequencing was CD8+ T cells from PBMCs. Every receptor here comes from a human donor in good health (CMV status not recorded). Some clones in this sample may be carry-over from other donors' samples.

This clonotype is labeled medium-sized. CDR3 amino acids: CASGNFEPVQYF. For the CDR3, the DNA is TGTGCCAGCGGAAACTTCGAACCGGTGCAGTACTTC. This rearrangement joins TRBV7-2 to TRBJ2-7; D not certain. V lost 8 bases and J lost 9, with 17 bases in between. The CDR3 extends over 12 amino acids. CDR1 is SGHTA, CDR2 FQGNSA, per germline.

This clonotype was seen more than once but under ten times. V and J are TRBV7-9 and TRBJ2-7, with 12 bases that match TRBD2. Trimming cost V 1 base and J 4 bases; bases outside gene matches: 5. Germline assignment: CDR1 SEHNR and CDR2 FQNEAQ (reference sequence). The CDR3 covers 16 residues. The CDR3 nucleotides are TGTGCCAGCAGCTTAGGACTAGCGGGAGTCAGGTACGAGCAGTACTTC. It codes for CASSLGLAGVRYEQYF. Full variable domain (remainder filled in from reference TRBV7-9 and TRBJ2-7): DTGVSQNPRHKITKRGQNVTFRCDPISEHNRLYWYRQTLGQGPEFLTYFQNEAQLEKSRLLSDRFSAERPKGSFSTLEIQRTEQGDSAMYLCASSLGLAGVRYEQYFGPGTRLTVT.